This record concerns one T cell receptor beta chain sequence. Its antigen is unidentified. This sample is part of a study of T cell responses to AZD1222 COVID-19 vaccine. Assay used: immunoSEQ multiplex PCR; TCRdb lists only in-frame clones, some missing. Among about 110,000 clones listed, over 85% were seen once. The CDR3 length is 12 residues. Germline loops: CDR1 SGHKS, CDR2 YYEKEE (reference sequence). V lost 0 bases, J lost 9 bases, and 7 bases lay in between. Study conclusions and caveats: The repertoires were collected only after the peak T cell response. The number of AZD1222 recipients seropositive at baseline was only 5 to 7.

The sequence came from an adult in good health. The source was peripheral blood, collected on day 0 of AZD1222 vaccination. This rearrangement joins TRBV5-5 to TRBJ2-1; the D is unclear. The CDR3 sequence is CASSLGLAEQFF. CDR3 nucleotide sequence: TGTGCCAGCAGCTTGGGGTTGGCTGAGCAGTTCTTC.